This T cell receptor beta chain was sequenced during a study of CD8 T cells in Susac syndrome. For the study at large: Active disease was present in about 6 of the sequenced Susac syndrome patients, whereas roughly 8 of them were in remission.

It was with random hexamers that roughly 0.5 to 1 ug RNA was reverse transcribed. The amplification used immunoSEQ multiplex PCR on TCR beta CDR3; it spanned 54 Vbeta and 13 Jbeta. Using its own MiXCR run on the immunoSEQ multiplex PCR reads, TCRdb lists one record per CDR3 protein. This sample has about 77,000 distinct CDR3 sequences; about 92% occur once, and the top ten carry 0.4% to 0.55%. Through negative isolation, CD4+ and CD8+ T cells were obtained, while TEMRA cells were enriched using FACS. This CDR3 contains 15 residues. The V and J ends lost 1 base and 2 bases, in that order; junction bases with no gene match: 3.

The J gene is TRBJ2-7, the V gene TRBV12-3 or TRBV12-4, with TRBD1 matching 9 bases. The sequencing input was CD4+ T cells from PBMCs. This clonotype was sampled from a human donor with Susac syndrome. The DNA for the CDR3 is TGTGCCAGCAGTTTAGGGACAGGGGCCCCCTACGAGCAGTACTTC. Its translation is CASSLGTGAPYEQYF.